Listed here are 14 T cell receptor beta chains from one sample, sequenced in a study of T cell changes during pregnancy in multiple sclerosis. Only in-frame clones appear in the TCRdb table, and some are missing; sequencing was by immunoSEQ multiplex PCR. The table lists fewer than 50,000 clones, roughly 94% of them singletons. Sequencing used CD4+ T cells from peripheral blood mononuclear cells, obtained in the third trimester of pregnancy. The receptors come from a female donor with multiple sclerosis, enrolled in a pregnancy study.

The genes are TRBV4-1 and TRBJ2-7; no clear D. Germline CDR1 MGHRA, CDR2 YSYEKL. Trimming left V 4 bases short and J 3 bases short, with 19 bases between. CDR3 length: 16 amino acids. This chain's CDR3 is CASSPSSGRSFYEQYF. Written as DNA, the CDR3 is TGCGCCAGCAGCCCCAGTTCTGGCAGGTCTTTCTACGAGCAGTACTTC.

Here the CDR3 DNA reads TGTGCCAGCAGCCCGGGACTAGCGCCTTACAATGAGCAGTTCTTC. Amino acid sequence: CASSPGLAPYNEQFF. The chain joins TRBV11-3 to TRBJ2-1, with 10 bases identical to TRBD2. Germline-derived CDR1 and CDR2 are SGHNT and YENEEA. The CDR3 sequence is 15 residues long. V shed 5 bases, J shed 4 bases, and the junction held 5 bases outside the gene matches.

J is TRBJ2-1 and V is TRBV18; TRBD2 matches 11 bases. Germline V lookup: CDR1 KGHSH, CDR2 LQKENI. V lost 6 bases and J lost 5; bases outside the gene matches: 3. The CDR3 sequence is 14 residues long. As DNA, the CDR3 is TGTGCCAGCTCTAGCGGGAGGGTCGACAATGAGCAGTTCTTC. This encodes CASSSGRVDNEQFF.

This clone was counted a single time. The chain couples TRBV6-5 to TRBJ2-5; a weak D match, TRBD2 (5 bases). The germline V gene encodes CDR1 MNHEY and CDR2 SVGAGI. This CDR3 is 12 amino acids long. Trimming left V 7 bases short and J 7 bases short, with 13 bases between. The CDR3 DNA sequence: TGTGCCAGCACGCGAAAAGAGGGGACCCAGTACTTC. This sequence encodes CASTRKEGTQYF.

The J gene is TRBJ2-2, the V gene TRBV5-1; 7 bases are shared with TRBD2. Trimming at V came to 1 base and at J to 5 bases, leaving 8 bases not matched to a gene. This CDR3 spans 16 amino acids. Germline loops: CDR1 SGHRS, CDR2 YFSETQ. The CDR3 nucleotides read TGCGCCAGCAGCTTGTTGGCTAGCGGAGTTACCGGGGAGCTGTTTTTT. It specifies CASSLLASGVTGELFF.

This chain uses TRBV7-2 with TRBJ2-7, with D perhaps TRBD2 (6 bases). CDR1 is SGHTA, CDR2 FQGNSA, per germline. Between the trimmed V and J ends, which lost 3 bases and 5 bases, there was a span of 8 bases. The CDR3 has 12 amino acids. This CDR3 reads CASSLTRNEQYF. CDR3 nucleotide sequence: TGTGCCAGCAGCTTGACTAGAAACGAGCAGTACTTC.

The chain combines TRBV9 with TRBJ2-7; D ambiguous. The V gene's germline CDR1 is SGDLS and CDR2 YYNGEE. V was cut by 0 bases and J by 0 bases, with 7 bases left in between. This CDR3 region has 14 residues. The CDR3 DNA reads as TGTGCCAGCAGCGTAGGGCCAGACTCCTACGAGCAGTACTTC. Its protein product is CASSVGPDSYEQYF.

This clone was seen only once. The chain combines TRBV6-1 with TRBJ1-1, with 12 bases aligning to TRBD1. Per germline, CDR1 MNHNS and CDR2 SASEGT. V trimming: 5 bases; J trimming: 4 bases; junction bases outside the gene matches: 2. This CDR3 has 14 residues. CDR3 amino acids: CASSWDRGPTEAFF. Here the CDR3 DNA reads TGTGCCAGCAGTTGGGACAGGGGGCCCACTGAAGCTTTCTTT.

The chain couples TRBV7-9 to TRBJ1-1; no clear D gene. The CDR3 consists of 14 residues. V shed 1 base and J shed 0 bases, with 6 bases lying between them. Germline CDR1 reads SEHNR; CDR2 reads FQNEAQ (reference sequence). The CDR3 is CASSLETMNTEAFF. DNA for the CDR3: TGTGCCAGCAGCTTAGAAACTATGAACACTGAAGCTTTCTTT.

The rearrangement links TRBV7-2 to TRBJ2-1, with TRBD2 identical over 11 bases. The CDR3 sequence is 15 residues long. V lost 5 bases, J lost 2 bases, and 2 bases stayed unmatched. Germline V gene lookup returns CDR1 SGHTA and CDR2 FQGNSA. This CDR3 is CASSRTSGPYNEQFF. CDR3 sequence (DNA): TGTGCCAGCAGCCGGACTAGCGGGCCCTACAATGAGCAGTTCTTC.

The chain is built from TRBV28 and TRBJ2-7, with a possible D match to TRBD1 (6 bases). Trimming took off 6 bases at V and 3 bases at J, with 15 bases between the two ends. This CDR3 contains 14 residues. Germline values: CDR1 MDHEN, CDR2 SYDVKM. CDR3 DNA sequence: TGTGCCAGCAGGCCACAGGGTTCCAACTACGAGCAGTACTTC. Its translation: CASRPQGSNYEQYF.

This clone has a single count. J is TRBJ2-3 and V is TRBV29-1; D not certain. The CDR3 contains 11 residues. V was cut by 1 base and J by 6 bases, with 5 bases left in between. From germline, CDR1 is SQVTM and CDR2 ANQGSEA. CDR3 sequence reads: CSVEGPDTQYF. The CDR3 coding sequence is TGCAGCGTTGAAGGGCCCGATACGCAGTATTTT.

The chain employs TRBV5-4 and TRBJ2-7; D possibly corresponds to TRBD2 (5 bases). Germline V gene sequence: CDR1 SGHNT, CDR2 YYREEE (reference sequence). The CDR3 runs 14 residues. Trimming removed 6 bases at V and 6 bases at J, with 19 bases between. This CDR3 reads CASKQIPTSSEQYF. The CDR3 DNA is TGTGCCAGCAAACAGATACCAACTAGTTCCGAGCAGTACTTC.

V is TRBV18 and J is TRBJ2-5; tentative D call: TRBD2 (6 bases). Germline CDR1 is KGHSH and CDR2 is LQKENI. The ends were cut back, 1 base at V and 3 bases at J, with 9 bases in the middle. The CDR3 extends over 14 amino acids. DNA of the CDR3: TGTGCCAGCTCACCACGTGGAGGGAAAGAGACCCAGTACTTC. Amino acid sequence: CASSPRGGKETQYF.